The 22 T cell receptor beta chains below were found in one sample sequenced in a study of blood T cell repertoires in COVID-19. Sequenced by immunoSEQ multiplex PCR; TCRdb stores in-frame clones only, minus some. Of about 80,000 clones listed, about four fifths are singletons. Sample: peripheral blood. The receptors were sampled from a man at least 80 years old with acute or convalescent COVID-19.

CDR3 protein: CASSPQGSGANVLTF. The CDR3 coding sequence is TGTGCCAGCTCACCGCAGGGCTCTGGGGCCAACGTCCTGACTTTC. V and J are TRBV18 and TRBJ2-6; maybe TRBD1 (5 bases). Trimming shortened V by 3 bases and J by 0 bases, and 6 bases separated the two germline ends. Germline loops: CDR1 KGHSH, CDR2 LQKENI. This CDR3 comprises 15 residues. Combining the CDR3 with reference TRBV18 and TRBJ2-6 gives the whole variable domain NAGVMQNPRHLVRRRGQEARLRCSPMKGHSHVYWYRQLPEEGLKFMVYLQKENIIDESGMPKERFSAEFPKEGPSILRIQQVVRGDSAAYFCASSPQGSGANVLTFGAGSRLTVL.

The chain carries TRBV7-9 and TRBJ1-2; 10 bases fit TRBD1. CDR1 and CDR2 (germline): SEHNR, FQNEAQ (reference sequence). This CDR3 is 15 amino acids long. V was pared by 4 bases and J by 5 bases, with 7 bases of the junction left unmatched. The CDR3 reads CASSSTDRGVYGYTF. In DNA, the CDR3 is TGTGCCAGCAGCTCTACGGACAGGGGGGTATATGGCTACACCTTC.

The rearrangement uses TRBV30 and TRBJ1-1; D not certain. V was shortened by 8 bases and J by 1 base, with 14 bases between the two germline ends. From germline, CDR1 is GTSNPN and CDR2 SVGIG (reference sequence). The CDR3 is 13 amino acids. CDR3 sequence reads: CARGKGQNTEAFF. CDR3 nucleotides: TGTGCCCGCGGGAAGGGCCAGAACACTGAAGCTTTCTTT.

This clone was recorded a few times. The CDR3 spells CASSVDRGRDEKLFF. The CDR3 coding sequence is TGCGCCAGCAGCGTAGACAGGGGGAGGGATGAAAAACTGTTTTTT. V is TRBV5-1 and J is TRBJ1-4, with 9 bases identical to TRBD1. This CDR3 has 15 amino acids. The germline V gene encodes CDR1 SGHRS and CDR2 YFSETQ. V was pared by 4 bases and J by 6 bases, with 7 bases of the junction left unmatched.

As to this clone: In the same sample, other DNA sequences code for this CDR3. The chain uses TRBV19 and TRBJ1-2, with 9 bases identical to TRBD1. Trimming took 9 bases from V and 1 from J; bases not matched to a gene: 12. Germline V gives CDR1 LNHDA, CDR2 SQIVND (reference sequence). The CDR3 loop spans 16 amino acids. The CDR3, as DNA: TGTGCCAGCTCAAACAGGGGGCAGGGTTTTAACTATGGCTACACCTTC. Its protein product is CASSNRGQGFNYGYTF.

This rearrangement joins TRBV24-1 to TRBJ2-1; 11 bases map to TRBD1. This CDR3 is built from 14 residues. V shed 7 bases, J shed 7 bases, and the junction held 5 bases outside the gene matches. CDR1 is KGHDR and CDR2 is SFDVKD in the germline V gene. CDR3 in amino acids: CATSTGTGGNEQFF. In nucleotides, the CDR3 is TGTGCCACCAGCACCGGGACAGGGGGGAATGAGCAGTTCTTC.

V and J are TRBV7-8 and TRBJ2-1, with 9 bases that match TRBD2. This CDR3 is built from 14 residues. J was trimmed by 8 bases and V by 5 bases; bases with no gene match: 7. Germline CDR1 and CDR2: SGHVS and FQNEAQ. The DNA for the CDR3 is TGTGCCAGCAGCCAGACCGGGACTAGCCATGAGCAGTTCTTC. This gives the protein CASSQTGTSHEQFF.

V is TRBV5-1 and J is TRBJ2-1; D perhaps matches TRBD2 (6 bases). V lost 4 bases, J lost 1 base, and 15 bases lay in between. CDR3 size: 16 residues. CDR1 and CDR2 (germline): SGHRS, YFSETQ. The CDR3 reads CASSPEAGRSYNEQFF. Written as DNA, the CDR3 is TGCGCCAGCAGCCCGGAGGCGGGGCGATCCTACAATGAGCAGTTCTTC.

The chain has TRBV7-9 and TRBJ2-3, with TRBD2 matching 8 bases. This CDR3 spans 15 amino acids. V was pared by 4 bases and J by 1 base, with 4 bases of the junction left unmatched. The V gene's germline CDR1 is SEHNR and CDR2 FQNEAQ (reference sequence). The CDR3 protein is CASSSSGGRTDTQYF. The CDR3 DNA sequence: TGTGCCAGCAGCTCCAGCGGGGGTCGCACAGATACGCAGTATTTT.

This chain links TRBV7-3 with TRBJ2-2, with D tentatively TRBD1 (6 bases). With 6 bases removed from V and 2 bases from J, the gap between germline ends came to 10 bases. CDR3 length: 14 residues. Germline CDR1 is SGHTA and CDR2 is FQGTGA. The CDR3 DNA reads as TGTGCCAGCAGATCGGACAGAAACACCGGGGAGCTGTTTTTT. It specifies CASRSDRNTGELFF. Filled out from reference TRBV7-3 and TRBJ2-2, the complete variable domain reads GAGVSQTPSNKVTEKGKYVELRCDPISGHTALYWYRQSLGQGPEFLIYFQGTGAADDSGLPNDRFFAVRPEGSVSTLKIQRTERGDSAVYLCASRSDRNTGELFFGEGSRLTVL.

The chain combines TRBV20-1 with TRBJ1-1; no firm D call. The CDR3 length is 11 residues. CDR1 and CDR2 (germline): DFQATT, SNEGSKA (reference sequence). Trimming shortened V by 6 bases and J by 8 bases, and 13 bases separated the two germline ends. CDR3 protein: CSAPREREAFF. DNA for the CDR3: TGCAGTGCCCCACGTGAACGGGAAGCTTTCTTT.

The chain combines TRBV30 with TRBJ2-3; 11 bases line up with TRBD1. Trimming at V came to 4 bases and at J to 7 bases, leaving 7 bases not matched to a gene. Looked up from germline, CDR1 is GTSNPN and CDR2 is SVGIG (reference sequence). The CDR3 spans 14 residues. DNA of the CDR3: TGTGCCTGGACCCAGGACAGGGGGCTGAATACGCAGTATTTT. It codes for CAWTQDRGLNTQYF.

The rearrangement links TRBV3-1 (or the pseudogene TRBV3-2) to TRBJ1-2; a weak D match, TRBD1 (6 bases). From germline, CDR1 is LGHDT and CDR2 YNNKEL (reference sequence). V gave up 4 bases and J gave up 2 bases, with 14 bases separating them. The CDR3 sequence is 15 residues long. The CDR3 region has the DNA TGTGCCAGCAGCCTACTAGCGGGGGGCAACTATGGCTACACCTTC. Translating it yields CASSLLAGGNYGYTF.

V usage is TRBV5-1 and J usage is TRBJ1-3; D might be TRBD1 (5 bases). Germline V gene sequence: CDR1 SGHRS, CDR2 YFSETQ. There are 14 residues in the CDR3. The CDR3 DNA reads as TGCGCTACGAAAAAAGGGGAAGCTGGAAACACCATATATTTT. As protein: CATKKGEAGNTIYF.

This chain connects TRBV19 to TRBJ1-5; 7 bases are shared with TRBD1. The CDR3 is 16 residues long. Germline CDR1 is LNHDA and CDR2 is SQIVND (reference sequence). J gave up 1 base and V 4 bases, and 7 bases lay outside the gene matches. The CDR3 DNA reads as TGTGCCAGTAGTACGAACCGACAGGGAAGCAATCAGCCCCAGCATTTT. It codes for CASSTNRQGSNQPQHF.

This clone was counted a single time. CDR3 residues: CASSYSMGSGETQYF. CDR3 in DNA: TGTGCCAGCAGTTACTCGATGGGTAGCGGGGAGACCCAGTACTTC. This rearrangement joins TRBV6-6 to TRBJ2-5; TRBD2 aligns across 7 bases. Germline CDR1 is MNHNY and CDR2 is SVGAGI (reference sequence). This CDR3 is built from 15 residues. V lost 0 bases, J lost 5 bases, and 6 bases stayed unmatched.

The CDR3 sequence: CASSPGGGYSGANVLTF. The CDR3, as DNA: TGTGCCAGCAGCCCGGGAGGGGGGTACTCTGGGGCCAACGTCCTGACTTTC. The chain combines TRBV21-1 with TRBJ2-6; no DNA check was done on the table's D call, TRBD2. TRBV21-1 is noted as a pseudogene. This CDR3 spans 17 amino acids.

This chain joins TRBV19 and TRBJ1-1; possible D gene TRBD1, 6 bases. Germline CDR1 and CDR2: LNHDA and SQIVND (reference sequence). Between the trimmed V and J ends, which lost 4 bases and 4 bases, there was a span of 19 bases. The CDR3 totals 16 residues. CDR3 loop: CASSTLSQGMGTEAFF. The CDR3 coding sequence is TGTGCCAGTAGTACACTTTCACAGGGTATGGGCACTGAAGCTTTCTTT.

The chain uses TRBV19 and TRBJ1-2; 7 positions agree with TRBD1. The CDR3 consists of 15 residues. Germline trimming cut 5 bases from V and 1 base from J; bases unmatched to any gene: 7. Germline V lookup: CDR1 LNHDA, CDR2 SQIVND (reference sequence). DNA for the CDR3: TGTGCCAGTAGTTCCGAGACAGGGAGTAACTATGGCTACACCTTC. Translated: CASSSETGSNYGYTF.

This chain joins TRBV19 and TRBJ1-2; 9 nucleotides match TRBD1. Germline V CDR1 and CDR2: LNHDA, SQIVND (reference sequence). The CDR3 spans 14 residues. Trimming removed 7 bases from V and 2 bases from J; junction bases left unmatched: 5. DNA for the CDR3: TGTGCCAGTACCACGGGACAGGGAAACTATGGCTACACCTTC. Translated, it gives CASTTGQGNYGYTF.

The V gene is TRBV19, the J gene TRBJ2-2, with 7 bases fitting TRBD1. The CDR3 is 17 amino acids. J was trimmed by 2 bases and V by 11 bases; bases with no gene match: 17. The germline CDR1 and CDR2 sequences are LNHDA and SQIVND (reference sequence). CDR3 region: CACRSGGSTFNTGELFF. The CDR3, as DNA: TGTGCCTGTCGATCAGGGGGTTCCACCTTTAACACCGGGGAGCTGTTTTTT.

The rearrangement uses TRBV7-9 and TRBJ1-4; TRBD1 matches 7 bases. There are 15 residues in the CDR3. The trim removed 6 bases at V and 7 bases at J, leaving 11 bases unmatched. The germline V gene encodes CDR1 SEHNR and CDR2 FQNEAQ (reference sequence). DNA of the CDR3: TGTGCCAGCAGTTTAACCCGGACAGGAAGTGAAAAACTGTTTTTT. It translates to CASSLTRTGSEKLFF. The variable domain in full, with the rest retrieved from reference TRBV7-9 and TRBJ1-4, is DTGVSQNPRHKITKRGQNVTFRCDPISEHNRLYWYRQTLGQGPEFLTYFQNEAQLEKSRLLSDRFSAERPKGSFSTLEIQRTEQGDSAMYLCASSLTRTGSEKLFFGSGTQLSVL.